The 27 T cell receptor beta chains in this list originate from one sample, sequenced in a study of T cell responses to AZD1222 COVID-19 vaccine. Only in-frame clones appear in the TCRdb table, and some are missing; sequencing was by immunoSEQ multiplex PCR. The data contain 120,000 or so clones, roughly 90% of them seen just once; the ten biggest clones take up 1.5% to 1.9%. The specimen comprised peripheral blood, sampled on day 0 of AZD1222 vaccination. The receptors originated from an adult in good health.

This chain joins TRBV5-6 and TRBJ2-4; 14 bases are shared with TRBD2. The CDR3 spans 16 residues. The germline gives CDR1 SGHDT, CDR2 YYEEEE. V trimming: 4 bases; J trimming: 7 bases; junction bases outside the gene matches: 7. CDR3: CASSPGLAGVWNIQYF. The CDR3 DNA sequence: TGTGCCAGCAGCCCGGGACTAGCGGGAGTTTGGAACATTCAGTACTTC. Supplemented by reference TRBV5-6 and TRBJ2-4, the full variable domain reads DAGVTQSPTHLIKTRGQQVTLRCSPKSGHDTVSWYQQALGQGPQFIFQYYEEEERQRGNFPDRFSGHQFPNYSSELNVNALLLGDSALYLCASSPGLAGVWNIQYFGAGTRLSVL.

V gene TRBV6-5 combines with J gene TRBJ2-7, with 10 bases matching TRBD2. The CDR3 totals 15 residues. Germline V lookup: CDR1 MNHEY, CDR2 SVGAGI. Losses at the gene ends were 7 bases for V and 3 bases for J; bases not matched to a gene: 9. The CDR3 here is CASTQPSGSVYEQYF. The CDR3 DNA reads TGTGCCAGCACCCAGCCTAGCGGGAGTGTCTACGAGCAGTACTTC.

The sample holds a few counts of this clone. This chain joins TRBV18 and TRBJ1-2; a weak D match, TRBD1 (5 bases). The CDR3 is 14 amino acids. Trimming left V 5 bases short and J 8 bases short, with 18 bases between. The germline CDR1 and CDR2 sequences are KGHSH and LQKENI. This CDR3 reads CASSADSAGGGYTF. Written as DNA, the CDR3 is TGTGCCAGCTCAGCCGACAGCGCCGGCGGGGGCTACACCTTC.

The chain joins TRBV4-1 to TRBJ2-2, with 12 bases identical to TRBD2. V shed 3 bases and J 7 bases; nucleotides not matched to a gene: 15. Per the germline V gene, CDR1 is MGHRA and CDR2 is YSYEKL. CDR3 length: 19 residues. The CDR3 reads CASSHPLGLAGSENGELFF. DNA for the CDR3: TGCGCCAGCAGCCATCCTCTTGGACTAGCGGGATCAGAGAACGGGGAGCTGTTTTTT.

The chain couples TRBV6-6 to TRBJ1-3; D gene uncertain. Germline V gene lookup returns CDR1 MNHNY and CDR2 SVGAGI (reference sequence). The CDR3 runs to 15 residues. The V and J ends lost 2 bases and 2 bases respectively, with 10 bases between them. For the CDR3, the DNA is TGTGCCAGCAGTTACGAACAAGAACCTGGAAACACCATATATTTT. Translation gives CASSYEQEPGNTIYF.

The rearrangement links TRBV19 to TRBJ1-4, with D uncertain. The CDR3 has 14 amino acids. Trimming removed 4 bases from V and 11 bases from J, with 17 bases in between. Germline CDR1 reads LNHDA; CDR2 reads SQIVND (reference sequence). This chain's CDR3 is CASSSSFAGGKLFF. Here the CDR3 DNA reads TGTGCCAGTAGTAGCTCGTTCGCGGGCGGGAAACTGTTTTTT.

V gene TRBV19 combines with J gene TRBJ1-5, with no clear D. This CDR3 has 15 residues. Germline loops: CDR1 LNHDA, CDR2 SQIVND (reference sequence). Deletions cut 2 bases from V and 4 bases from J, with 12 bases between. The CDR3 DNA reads TGTGCCAGTAGTATATTAGCGGATCCGAATCAGCCCCAGCATTTT. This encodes CASSILADPNQPQHF. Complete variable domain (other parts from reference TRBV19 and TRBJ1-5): DGGITQSPKYLFRKEGQNVTLSCEQNLNHDAMYWYRQDPGQGLRLIYYSQIVNDFQKGDIAEGYSVSREKKESFPLTVTSAQKNPTAFYLCASSILADPNQPQHFGDGTRLSIL.

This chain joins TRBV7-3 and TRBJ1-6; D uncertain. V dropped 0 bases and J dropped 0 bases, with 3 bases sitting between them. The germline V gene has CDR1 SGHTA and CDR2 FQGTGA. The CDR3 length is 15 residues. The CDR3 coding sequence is TGTGCCAGCAGCTTAACCAGCTCCTATAATTCACCCCTCCACTTT. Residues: CASSLTSSYNSPLHF.

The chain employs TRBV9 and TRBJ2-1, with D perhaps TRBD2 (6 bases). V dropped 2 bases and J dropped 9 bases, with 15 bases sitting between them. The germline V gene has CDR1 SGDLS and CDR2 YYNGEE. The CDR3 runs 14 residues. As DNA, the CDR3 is TGTGCCAGCAGCGTGGGAGGTTATGGTCGTGAGCAGTTCTTC. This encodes CASSVGGYGREQFF.

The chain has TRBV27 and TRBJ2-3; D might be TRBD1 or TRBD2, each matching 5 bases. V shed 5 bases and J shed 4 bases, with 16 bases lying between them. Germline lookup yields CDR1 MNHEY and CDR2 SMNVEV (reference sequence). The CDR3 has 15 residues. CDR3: CASSQLGVGSDTQYF. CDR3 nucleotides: TGTGCCAGCAGTCAACTGGGGGTTGGTTCAGATACGCAGTATTTT.

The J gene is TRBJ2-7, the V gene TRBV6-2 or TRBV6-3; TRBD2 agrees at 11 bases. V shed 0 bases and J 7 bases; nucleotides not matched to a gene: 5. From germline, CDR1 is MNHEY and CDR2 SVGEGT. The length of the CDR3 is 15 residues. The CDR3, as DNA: TGTGCCAGCAGTTACTCGTCACTAGCGGGAGATGAGCAGTACTTC. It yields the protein CASSYSSLAGDEQYF.

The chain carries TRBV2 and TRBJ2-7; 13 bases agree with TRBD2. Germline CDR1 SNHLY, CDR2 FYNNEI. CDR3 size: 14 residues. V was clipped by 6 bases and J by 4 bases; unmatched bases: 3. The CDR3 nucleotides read TGTGCCAGCAGAGGACTAGCGGGAGTGTACGAGCAGTACTTC. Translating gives CASRGLAGVYEQYF.

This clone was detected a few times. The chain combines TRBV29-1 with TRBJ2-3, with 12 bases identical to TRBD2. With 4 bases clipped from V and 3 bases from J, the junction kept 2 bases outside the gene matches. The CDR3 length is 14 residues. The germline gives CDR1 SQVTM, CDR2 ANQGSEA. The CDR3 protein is CSVAGLAGTDTQYF. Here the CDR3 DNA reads TGCAGCGTTGCAGGACTAGCGGGAACAGATACGCAGTATTTT.

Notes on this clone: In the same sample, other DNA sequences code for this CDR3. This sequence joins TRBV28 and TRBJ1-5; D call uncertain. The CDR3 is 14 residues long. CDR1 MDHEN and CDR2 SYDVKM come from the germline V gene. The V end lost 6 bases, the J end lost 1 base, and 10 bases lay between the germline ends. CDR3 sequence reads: CASSLGGSNQPQHF. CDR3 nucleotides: TGTGCCAGCAGCCTGGGCGGCAGCAATCAGCCCCAGCATTTT.

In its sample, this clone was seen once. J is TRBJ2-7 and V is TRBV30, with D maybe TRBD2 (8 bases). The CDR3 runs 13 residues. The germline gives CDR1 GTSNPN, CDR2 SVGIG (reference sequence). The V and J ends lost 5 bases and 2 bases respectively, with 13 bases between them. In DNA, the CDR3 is TGTGCCTGGGCCGGGAGGGGGCCCTACGAGCAGTACTTC. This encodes CAWAGRGPYEQYF.

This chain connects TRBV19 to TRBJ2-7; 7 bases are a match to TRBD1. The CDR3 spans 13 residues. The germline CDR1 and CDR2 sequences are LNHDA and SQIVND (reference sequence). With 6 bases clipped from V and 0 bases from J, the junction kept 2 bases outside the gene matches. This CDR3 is CASRQGSSYEQYF. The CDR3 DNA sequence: TGTGCCAGTAGACAGGGGAGCTCCTACGAGCAGTACTTC.

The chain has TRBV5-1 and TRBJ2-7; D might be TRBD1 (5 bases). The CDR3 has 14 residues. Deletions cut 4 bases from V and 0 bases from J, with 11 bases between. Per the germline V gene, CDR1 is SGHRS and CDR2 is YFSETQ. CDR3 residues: CASSHDSFSYEQYF. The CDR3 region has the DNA TGCGCCAGCAGCCACGACAGCTTCTCCTACGAGCAGTACTTC.

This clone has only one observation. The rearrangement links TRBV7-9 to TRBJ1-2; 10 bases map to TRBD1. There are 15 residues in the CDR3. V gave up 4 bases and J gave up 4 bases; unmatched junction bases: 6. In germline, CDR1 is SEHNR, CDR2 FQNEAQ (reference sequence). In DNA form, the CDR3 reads TGTGCCAGCAGCTCCCGGACAGGGGGAGGCTATGGCTACACCTTC. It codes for CASSSRTGGGYGYTF.

CDR3: CASSIGLAERLYEQYF. DNA of the CDR3: TGTGCCAGTAGTATAGGACTAGCGGAAAGGTTATACGAGCAGTACTTC. The chain links TRBV19 to TRBJ2-7, with 9 bases identical to TRBD2. V was clipped by 1 base and J by 4 bases; unmatched bases: 8. The CDR3 is made up of 16 amino acids. The germline V gene encodes CDR1 LNHDA and CDR2 SQIVND (reference sequence).

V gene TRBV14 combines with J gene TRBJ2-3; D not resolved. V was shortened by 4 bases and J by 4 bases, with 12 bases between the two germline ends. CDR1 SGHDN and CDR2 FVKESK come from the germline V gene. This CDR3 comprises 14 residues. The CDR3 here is CASSPVGGADTQYF. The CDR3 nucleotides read TGTGCCAGCAGCCCCGTGGGCGGCGCAGATACGCAGTATTTT. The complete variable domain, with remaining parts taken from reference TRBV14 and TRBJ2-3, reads EAGVTQFPSHSVIEKGQTVTLRCDPISGHDNLYWYRRVMGKEIKFLLHFVKESKQDESGMPNNRFLAERTGGTYSTLKVQPAELEDSGVYFCASSPVGGADTQYFGPGTRLTVL.

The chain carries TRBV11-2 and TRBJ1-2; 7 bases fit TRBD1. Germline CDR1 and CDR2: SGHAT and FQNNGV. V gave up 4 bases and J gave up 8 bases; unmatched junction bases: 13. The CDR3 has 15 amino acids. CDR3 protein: CASSWLGTAVGGYTF. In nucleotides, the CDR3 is TGTGCCAGCAGCTGGCTTGGGACAGCGGTGGGAGGCTACACCTTC. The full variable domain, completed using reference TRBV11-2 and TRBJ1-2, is EAGVAQSPRYKIIEKRQSVAFWCNPISGHATLYWYQQILGQGPKLLIQFQNNGVVDDSQLPKDRFSAERLKGVDSTLKIQPAKLEDSAVYLCASSWLGTAVGGYTFGSGTRLTVV.

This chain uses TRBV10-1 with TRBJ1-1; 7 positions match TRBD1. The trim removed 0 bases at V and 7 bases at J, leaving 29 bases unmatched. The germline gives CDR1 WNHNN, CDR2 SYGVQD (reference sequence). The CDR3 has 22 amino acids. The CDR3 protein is CASSESRSGRWPLSSRGVEAFF. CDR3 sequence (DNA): TGCGCCAGCAGTGAGTCGAGATCTGGACGGTGGCCGCTAAGTTCCAGGGGGGTTGAAGCTTTCTTT.

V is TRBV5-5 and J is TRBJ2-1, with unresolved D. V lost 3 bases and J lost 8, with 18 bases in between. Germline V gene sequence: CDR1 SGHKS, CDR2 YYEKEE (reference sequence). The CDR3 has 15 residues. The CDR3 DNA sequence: TGTGCCAGCAGCTGGGATCGAATGGGAAAGCATGAGCAGTTCTTC. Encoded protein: CASSWDRMGKHEQFF.

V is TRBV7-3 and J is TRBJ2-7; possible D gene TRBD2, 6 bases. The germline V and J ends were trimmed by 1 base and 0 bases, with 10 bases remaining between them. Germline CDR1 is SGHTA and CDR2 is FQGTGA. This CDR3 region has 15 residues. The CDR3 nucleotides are TGTGCCAGCAGCTTAAACCGGGGGAGCTCCTACGAGCAGTACTTC. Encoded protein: CASSLNRGSSYEQYF.

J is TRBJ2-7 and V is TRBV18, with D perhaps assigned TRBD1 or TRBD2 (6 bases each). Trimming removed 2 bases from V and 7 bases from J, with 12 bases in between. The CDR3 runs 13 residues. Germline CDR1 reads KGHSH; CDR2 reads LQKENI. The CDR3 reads CASSPRGAEEQYF. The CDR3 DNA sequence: TGTGCCAGCTCACCAAGGGGGGCGGAAGAGCAGTACTTC.

For the CDR3, the DNA is TGTGCCAGCAGCCCCCAGGGGGTGGCCAAAAACATTCAGTACTTC. Translated, it gives CASSPQGVAKNIQYF. The rearrangement uses TRBV7-8 and TRBJ2-4, with 7 bases aligning to TRBD1. J lost 1 base, V lost 5 bases, and 5 bases had no gene match. CDR3 size: 15 residues. CDR1 SGHVS and CDR2 FQNEAQ come from the germline V gene.

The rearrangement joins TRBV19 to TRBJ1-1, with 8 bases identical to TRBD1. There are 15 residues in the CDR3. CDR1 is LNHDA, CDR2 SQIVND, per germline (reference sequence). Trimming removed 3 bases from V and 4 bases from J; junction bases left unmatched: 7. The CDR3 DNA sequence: TGTGCCAGTAGTATCCTACAGGGGGTGAGCACTGAAGCTTTCTTT. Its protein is CASSILQGVSTEAFF.